Listed below are T cell receptor beta chains from one sample, sequenced in a study of OX40 agonist ivuxolimab in advanced cancers. The assay was immunoSEQ multiplex PCR, and TCRdb's table has in-frame clones only and misses some. The data contain 9,500 to 15,000 clones, about 75% of them singletons. This material consisted of CD4+ or CD8+ T cells sorted from blood, taken in a trial of the OX40 agonist ivuxolimab. The receptors shown here come from an adult with an advanced solid tumor such as melanoma, head and neck, liver or kidney cancer. Each CDR3 is given with its conserved first and last residue. The D gene is left open where the match is weak. Clone sizes are given selectively: once, few, many, or a class where the clone is expanded.

medium-sized | TRBJ1-3 | 15 | TRBV4-2 | . | TGTGCCAGCAGCCCAGCGGGGGGGCCTGGAAACACCATATATTTT | CASSPAGGPGNTIYF
. | TRBJ1-4 | 15 | TRBV4-1 | . | TGCGCCAGCAGCCGGATCAGTGCAACTAATGAAAAACTGTTTTTT | CASSRISATNEKLFF
few | TRBJ2-5 | 17 | TRBV5-1 | TRBD2 | TGCGCCAGCAGTTTCCGAGCATCACTAGCGGAGTCGGAGACCCAGTACTTC | CASSFRASLAESETQYF
. | TRBJ2-3 | 15 | TRBV7-9 | TRBD2 | TGTGCCAGCAGCCACGGCGGGGGGAACACAGATACGCAGTATTTT | CASSHGGGNTDTQYF
. | TRBJ1-1 | 14 | TRBV4-3 | . | TGCGCCAGCAGCCAAGAGGGCGGACAGTCTGCAGCTTTCTTT | CASSQEGGQSAAFF
. | TRBJ1-1 | 13 | TRBV27 | . | TGTGCCAGCAGTTCCCGACCTTACACTGAAGCTTTCTTT | CASSSRPYTEAFF
once | TRBJ1-5 | 15 | TRBV6-6 | TRBD1 | TGTGCCAGCAGTTACTCCGGACAGGGTAATCAGCCCCAGCATTTT | CASSYSGQGNQPQHF
. | TRBJ2-3 | 13 | TRBV28 | . | TGTGCCGGCAGTTTGGACGTTGGCGATACGCAGTATTTT | CAGSLDVGDTQYF
once | TRBJ2-1 | 11 | TRBV5-8 | . | TGTGCCAGCAGCCCGGGTGTAGAGCAGTTCTTC | CASSPGVEQFF
medium-sized | TRBJ2-5 | 15 | TRBV28 | . | TGTGCCAGCAGCCCCCACTTCGGGACCCAAGAGACCCAGTACTTC | CASSPHFGTQETQYF
. | TRBJ2-1 | 16 | TRBV19 | TRBD1 | TGTGCCAGTAGTATCCTCGGGACAGGTTCTGAAAATGAGCAGTTCTTC | CASSILGTGSENEQFF
. | TRBJ1-4 | 15 | TRBV9 | . | TGTGCCAGCAGCTCCCTCGGACGGATTAATGAAAAACTGTTTTTT | CASSSLGRINEKLFF
. | TRBJ2-7 | 11 | TRBV2 | . | TGTGCCAGCAGTGAACACTACGAGCAGTACTTC | CASSEHYEQYF
. | TRBJ1-1 | 13 | TRBV7-9 | TRBD1 | TGTGCCAGCAGCTCCACGGGACAGGCTGAAGCTTTCTTT | CASSSTGQAEAFF
. | TRBJ2-6 | 14 | TRBV27 | . | TGTGCCAGCAGTTTAATCTCTGGGGCCAACGTCCTGACTTTC | CASSLISGANVLTF
medium-sized | TRBJ1-2 | 13 | TRBV28 | TRBD1 | TGTGCCAGCAGCCCGACAGGGAACTATGGCTACACCTTC | CASSPTGNYGYTF
once | TRBJ2-7 | 14 | TRBV27 | TRBD2 | TGTGCCAGCGGGGAAGCGGGGCCGGCCTACGAGCAGTACTTC | CASGEAGPAYEQYF
. | TRBJ1-4 | 16 | TRBV28 | TRBD1 | TGTGCCAGCAGTTTGGACGTAGGGACAGGGTATGAAAAACTGTTTTTT | CASSLDVGTGYEKLFF
. | TRBJ2-7 | 16 | TRBV19 | . | TGTGCCAGTAGTATAGCAACTCGGGGCCTGGCCTACGAGCAGTACTTC | CASSIATRGLAYEQYF
. | TRBJ2-5 | 14 | TRBV10-1 | TRBD1 | TGCGCCAGCAGTGTTACCGGGACAGCAAGAGACCAGTACTTC | CASSVTGTARDQYF
few | TRBJ2-1 | 13 | TRBV5-1 | . | TGCGCCAGCAGCTTGAACGGGTACAATGAGCAGTTCTTC | CASSLNGYNEQFF
. | TRBJ2-5 | 15 | TRBV27 | TRBD2 | TGTGCCAGCAGTGTCCTCGGGGCGGGAGGGGGGACCCAGTACTTC | CASSVLGAGGGTQYF
. | TRBJ1-5 | 15 | TRBV5-8 | . | TGTGCCAGCAGCTTGGTGAGGGGAGGGGATCAGCCCCAGCATTTT | CASSLVRGGDQPQHF
. | TRBJ1-1 | 12 | TRBV29-1 | . | TGCAGCGTTAACGGGGGCTACACTGAAGCTTTCTTT | CSVNGGYTEAFF
once | TRBJ1-5 | 12 | TRBV6-6 | . | TGTGCCAGCACCGGCAGCAATCAGCCCCAGCATTTT | CASTGSNQPQHF
. | TRBJ2-1 | 15 | TRBV6-6 | TRBD2 | TGTGCCAGCACCCTTAGCGGGAGTCCCTACAATGAGCAGTTCTTC | CASTLSGSPYNEQFF
. | TRBJ2-3 | 20 | TRBV29-1 | TRBD2 | TGCAGCGTTGAAGGACGATTAGCGGGAGGCGGAGCATGGAGCACAGATACGCAGTATTTT | CSVEGRLAGGGAWSTDTQYF
. | TRBJ1-2 | 16 | TRBV14 | . | TGTGCCAGCAGCCAATCGGGAGAGGGGGTGTACTATGGCTACACCTTC | CASSQSGEGVYYGYTF
. | TRBJ1-1 | 11 | TRBV11-2 | . | TGTGCCAGCAGCTTAGAGGGTCGGGCTTTCTTT | CASSLEGRAFF
. | TRBJ2-7 | 14 | TRBV19 | . | TGTGCCAGTAGTGTTTCAGGGGGGTCCTACGAGCAGTACTTC | CASSVSGGSYEQYF
once | TRBJ2-2 | 14 | TRBV27 | . | TGTGCCAGCAGCAGTGGAGCAGGCACCGGGGAGCTGTTTTTT | CASSSGAGTGELFF
. | TRBJ1-5 | 15 | TRBV28 | . | TGTGCCAGCAGTCCTCTCTTGGGGAGCAATCAGCCCCAGCATTTT | CASSPLLGSNQPQHF
. | TRBJ2-7 | 15 | TRBV27 | TRBD2 | TGTGCCAGCAGTGTGAACCCGGGACTAGCGGGTGAGCAGTACTTC | CASSVNPGLAGEQYF
. | TRBJ2-1 | 16 | TRBV7-9 | TRBD2 | TGTGCCAGCAGCACCGAAACTAGCGAGTCATACAATGAGCAGTTCTTC | CASSTETSESYNEQFF
. | TRBJ2-5 | 18 | TRBV28 | . | TGTGCCAGCAGTTCATGGGAGTTGGTGGGTGGGTTCCAAGAGACCCAGTACTTC | CASSSWELVGGFQETQYF
. | TRBJ2-3 | 11 | TRBV20-1 | . | TGCAGTGCAGGTCCATCTCCTTCGCAGTATTTT | CSAGPSPSQYF
. | TRBJ2-7 | 14 | TRBV28 | . | TGTGCCAGCAGTTTAGTAGCGGAGAACTACGAGCAGTACTTC | CASSLVAENYEQYF
once | TRBJ2-1 | 15 | TRBV15 | . | TGTGCCACCACCCCTGGGCGTAGCTCCTACAATGAGCAGTTCTTC | CATTPGRSSYNEQFF
. | TRBJ2-1 | 13 | TRBV5-1 | . | TGCGCCAGCAGCTCCCCGGACTACAATGAGCAGTTCTTC | CASSSPDYNEQFF
. | TRBJ1-2 | 15 | TRBV7-2 | . | TGTGCCAGCAGCTTATCGACAGCCATCAACTATGGCTACACCTTC | CASSLSTAINYGYTF
. | TRBJ2-5 | 14 | TRBV7-8 | TRBD1 | TGTGCCAGCAGCCCGAGGGGGCAGGCAGAGACCCAGTACTTC | CASSPRGQAETQYF
. | TRBJ1-2 | 11 | TRBV11-2 | . | TGTGCCAGCAGCTTAGGAGCGGGCTACACCTTC | CASSLGAGYTF
. | TRBJ2-5 | 15 | TRBV7-9 | TRBD2 | TGTGCCAGCAGCCAGGGACTAGCGGGAGGGGAGACCCAGTACTTC | CASSQGLAGGETQYF
. | TRBJ2-1 | 15 | TRBV28 | TRBD2 | TGTGCCAGCAGCCACTATAGCGGGAGATACAATGAGCAGTTCTTC | CASSHYSGRYNEQFF
. | TRBJ1-2 | 13 | TRBV9 | TRBD1 | TGTGCCAGCAGCGCACAGGGGAACTATGGCTACACCTTC | CASSAQGNYGYTF
. | TRBJ2-7 | 11 | TRBV27 | . | TGTGCCACCCGAAACGCCTACGAGCAGTACTTC | CATRNAYEQYF
. | TRBJ2-7 | 15 | TRBV12-2 | . | TGTGCAAGTCGCTTAGGACAGGGGCTCGCCTACGAGCAGTACTTC | CASRLGQGLAYEQYF
. | TRBJ2-1 | 12 | TRBV19 | . | TGTGCCAGTAGTATAGGTAGCAATGAGCAGTTCTTC | CASSIGSNEQFF